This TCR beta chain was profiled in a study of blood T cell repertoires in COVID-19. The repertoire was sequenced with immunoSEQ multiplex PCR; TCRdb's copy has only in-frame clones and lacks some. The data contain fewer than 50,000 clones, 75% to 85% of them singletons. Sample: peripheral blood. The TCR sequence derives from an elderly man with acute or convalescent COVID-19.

CDR3 loop: CASGTINEQFF. The CDR3 region has the DNA TGTGCTAGCGGGACTATCAATGAGCAGTTCTTC. V is TRBV12-5 and J is TRBJ2-1; 7 bases agree with TRBD2. The CDR3 consists of 11 residues. J was trimmed by 6 bases and V by 9 bases; bases with no gene match: 2. Germline-derived CDR1 and CDR2 are LGHNT and FRNRAP.